A selection of T cell receptor beta chains follows, all from one sample in a study of blood T cell repertoires in COVID-19. Assay used: immunoSEQ multiplex PCR; TCRdb lists only in-frame clones, some missing. The repertoire consists of more than 250,000 clones, with nearly 90% occurring once and the leading ten covering around 6%. Sequenced: PBMCs or T cells enriched from blood (not recorded which). These receptors were taken from a woman aged 25 to 39 who had recovered from COVID-19. Each CDR3 is given with its conserved first and last residue. The order of the fields is V gene, J gene, CDR3 length, CDR3 protein.

TRBV30	TRBJ1-2	13	CAWSVVGQGGYTF
TRBV30	TRBJ1-4	14	CAWSIGGRGEKLFF
TRBV5-1	TRBJ1-4	16	CASSLAPTGANEKLFF
TRBV30	TRBJ2-5	16	CAWSLGGLAGAETQYF
TRBV3-1/TRBV3-2	TRBJ1-1	14	CASSPPLRVAEAFF
TRBV18	TRBJ1-1	16	CASSPARTPSNTEAFF
TRBV6-5	TRBJ2-5	13	CASSPLGGRTQYF
TRBV30	TRBJ1-1	16	CAWSVRGTGMNTEAFF
TRBV6-1	TRBJ1-3	15	CASSESRATGNTIYF
TRBV29-1	TRBJ1-4	15	CSVAKDRVANEKLFF
TRBV7-2	TRBJ2-3	17	CASSSGLAGPRTDTQYF
TRBV6-5	TRBJ1-6	13	CASSFGQLPPLHF
TRBV5-4	TRBJ1-2	15	CASSLATGTGGGYTF
TRBV6-2/TRBV6-3	TRBJ2-1	19	CASSPPLRGGLLSYNEQFF
TRBV18	TRBJ2-3	15	CASSPVSGGTDTQYF
TRBV7-2	TRBJ1-3	17	CASSLAKGQSSGNTIYF
TRBV5-6	TRBJ1-2	16	CASSLVGQGFYYGYTF
TRBV14	TRBJ1-5	16	CASSQATNSHNQPQHF
TRBV7-6	TRBJ2-1	15	CASSLAHGTYNEQFF
TRBV13	TRBJ2-7	15	CASSLNPSYSYEQYF
TRBV18	TRBJ2-1	16	CASSLQGGTGGNEQFF
TRBV4-1	TRBJ2-1	16	CASSQDPGMTYNEQFF
TRBV6-5	TRBJ1-4	15	CASSHLQGFNEKLFF